One sample yielded the 25 T cell receptor beta chains listed below, sequenced in a study of blood T cell repertoires in COVID-19. Method: immunoSEQ multiplex PCR; TCRdb's copy keeps in-frame clones and lacks some. The table includes over 25,000 clones, roughly four fifths detected once. Material for sequencing was peripheral blood. All receptors derive from a woman aged 80 or over with acute or convalescent COVID-19.

The rearrangement joins TRBV3-1 (or the pseudogene TRBV3-2) to TRBJ1-6; D not certain. The CDR3 has 15 amino acids. Germline values: CDR1 LGHDT, CDR2 YNNKEL (reference sequence). The ends were cut back, 0 bases at V and 5 bases at J, with 8 bases in the middle. This CDR3 is CASSQEEVNNSPLHF. CDR3 nucleotides: TGTGCCAGCAGCCAAGAAGAGGTGAATAATTCACCCCTCCACTTT.

This chain uses TRBV20-1 with TRBJ2-5; 7 nucleotides match TRBD2. This CDR3 is built from 11 residues. Germline V gene data show CDR1 as DFQATT and CDR2 as SNEGSKA (reference sequence). J was trimmed by 4 bases and V by 7 bases; bases with no gene match: 3. The CDR3 DNA sequence: TGCAGTGTTGGCGGGGGAGAGACCCAGTACTTC. Residues: CSVGGGETQYF.

In nucleotides, the CDR3 is TGTGCCAGCAGCCCGGGACAGGCGTGGACTGAAGCTTTCTTT. Amino acid sequence: CASSPGQAWTEAFF. The genes are TRBV9 and TRBJ1-1; 8 bases match TRBD1. Losses at the gene ends were 4 bases for V and 5 bases for J; bases not matched to a gene: 7. The CDR3 sequence is 14 residues long. The V gene's germline CDR1 is SGDLS and CDR2 YYNGEE.

The V gene is TRBV6-6, the J gene TRBJ1-6; maybe TRBD1 (5 bases). V lost 2 bases and J 7 bases, leaving 6 bases between the germline ends. The length of the CDR3 is 13 residues. Germline V CDR1 and CDR2: MNHNY, SVGAGI (reference sequence). This chain's CDR3 is CASSYGANSPLHF. For the CDR3, the DNA is TGTGCCAGCAGTTACGGGGCCAATTCACCCCTCCACTTT.

The rearrangement joins TRBV4-3 to TRBJ1-5; D ambiguous. The CDR3 extends over 15 amino acids. The germline CDR1 and CDR2 sequences are LGHNA and YSLEER. V lost 0 bases and J lost 4, with 10 bases in between. CDR3 DNA sequence: TGCGCCAGCAGCCAAGATTCTCGAGGTAATCAGCCCCAGCATTTT. This encodes CASSQDSRGNQPQHF.

The chain recombines TRBV5-6 with TRBJ2-3; D is possibly TRBD2 (6 bases). The V end lost 4 bases, the J end lost 5 bases, and 17 bases lay between the germline ends. Germline values: CDR1 SGHDT, CDR2 YYEEEE. The CDR3 is 15 amino acids. CDR3 loop: CASSPGTGGKDTQYF. The DNA of the CDR3 is TGTGCCAGCAGCCCCGGGACTGGAGGCAAAGATACGCAGTATTTT. The whole variable domain, remainder taken from reference TRBV5-6 and TRBJ2-3, is DAGVTQSPTHLIKTRGQQVTLRCSPKSGHDTVSWYQQALGQGPQFIFQYYEEEERQRGNFPDRFSGHQFPNYSSELNVNALLLGDSALYLCASSPGTGGKDTQYFGPGTRLTVL.

This clone was seen only a few times. This sequence joins TRBV19 and TRBJ1-5, with TRBD1 matching over 9 bases. Losses at the gene ends were 6 bases for V and 7 bases for J; bases not matched to a gene: 10. The CDR3 spans 15 residues. The germline V gene has CDR1 LNHDA and CDR2 SQIVND (reference sequence). CDR3 nucleotide sequence: TGTGCCAGTAGACTGGGACAGGGTCAGGGACAGCCCCAGCATTTT. This encodes CASRLGQGQGQPQHF.

The rearrangement links TRBV3-1 (or the pseudogene TRBV3-2) to TRBJ2-5, with a possible D match to TRBD1 (5 bases). Germline loops: CDR1 LGHDT, CDR2 YNNKEL (reference sequence). The V end lost 4 bases, the J end lost 5 bases, and 14 bases lay between the germline ends. CDR3 length: 14 residues. The CDR3 here is CASSLGSGPETQYF. The CDR3 nucleotides are TGTGCCAGCAGCCTGGGCTCAGGGCCGGAGACCCAGTACTTC.

The V call is TRBV18, the J call TRBJ1-5; D ambiguous. V shed 1 base and J shed 8 bases, with 9 bases lying between them. This CDR3 contains 13 residues. Germline CDR1 is KGHSH and CDR2 is LQKENI. CDR3 coding DNA: TGTGCCAGCTCACCACTGGAGGGTGAGCCCCAGCATTTT. The encoded protein is CASSPLEGEPQHF.

The chain combines TRBV6-6 with TRBJ2-7, with 13 bases aligning to TRBD2. CDR3 length: 15 amino acids. The trim removed 5 bases at V and 3 bases at J, leaving 4 bases unmatched. Germline V lookup: CDR1 MNHNY, CDR2 SVGAGI (reference sequence). This CDR3 is CASSTGTSGIYEQYF. The DNA for the CDR3 is TGTGCCAGCAGTACAGGGACTAGCGGGATCTACGAGCAGTACTTC.

The rearrangement links TRBV6-1 to TRBJ2-1, with TRBD2 matching 11 bases. The germline V gene encodes CDR1 MNHNS and CDR2 SASEGT. After removal of 1 base from V and 15 bases from J, the junction contained 11 bases not matched to a gene. The CDR3 contains 15 residues. The CDR3 here is CASSEGLAGPTRGFF. The CDR3 coding sequence is TGTGCCAGCAGTGAAGGACTAGCGGGACCTACACGGGGGTTCTTC.

The genes are TRBV28 and TRBJ1-5; no clear D gene. The CDR3 has 11 amino acids. The germline V and J ends were trimmed by 4 bases and 9 bases, with 7 bases remaining between them. Germline assignment: CDR1 MDHEN and CDR2 SYDVKM. CDR3 DNA: TGTGCCAGCAGTTCCCCTCTGCCCCAGCATTTT. As protein: CASSSPLPQHF.

The chain is built from TRBV6-4 and TRBJ1-1; D not resolved. This CDR3 is 14 amino acids long. Between the trimmed V and J ends, which lost 4 bases and 1 base, there was a span of 10 bases. Germline lookup yields CDR1 MRHNA and CDR2 SNTAGT. DNA for the CDR3: TGTGCCAGCAGTGCCCGGGAGGGGAACACTGAAGCTTTCTTT. Translating it yields CASSAREGNTEAFF.

This clone was detected only once. This chain uses TRBV10-1 with TRBJ1-3, with D possibly being TRBD1 (5 bases). Germline assignment: CDR1 WNHNN and CDR2 SYGVQD (reference sequence). With 0 bases removed from V and 0 bases from J, the gap between germline ends came to 6 bases. There are 15 residues in the CDR3. CDR3 sequence: CASSESTASGNTIYF. CDR3 sequence (DNA): TGCGCCAGCAGTGAGTCGACAGCCTCTGGAAACACCATATATTTT.

The chain uses TRBV6-6 and TRBJ1-1, with 7 bases fitting TRBD1. Germline CDR1 MNHNY, CDR2 SVGAGI (reference sequence). The CDR3 runs to 15 residues. Trimming took 6 bases from V and 4 from J; bases not matched to a gene: 11. CDR3 DNA sequence: TGTGCCAGCAGGTATCCTAGACAGGGTGGCACTGAAGCTTTCTTT. This sequence encodes CASRYPRQGGTEAFF.

This rearrangement joins TRBV29-1 to TRBJ2-3, with D possibly being TRBD2 (6 bases). CDR1 and CDR2 (germline): SQVTM, ANQGSEA. This CDR3 is 15 amino acids long. The V gene lost 4 bases and the J gene lost 0 bases, with 14 bases spanning the gap. The CDR3 loop is CSVVGGLSSTDTQYF. CDR3 coding DNA: TGCAGCGTTGTTGGGGGACTGTCTAGCACAGATACGCAGTATTTT.

The J gene is TRBJ2-5, the V gene TRBV5-1; tentatively, D is TRBD1 (6 bases). Trimming cost V 1 base and J 1 base, with 14 bases left between them. Germline V gives CDR1 SGHRS, CDR2 YFSETQ. The CDR3 has 16 residues. The CDR3 is CASSLTFGQFQETQYF. The DNA for the CDR3 is TGCGCCAGCAGCTTGACCTTCGGACAGTTCCAAGAGACCCAGTACTTC.

V is TRBV6-5 and J is TRBJ1-2; D remains ambiguous. V shed 3 bases and J shed 6 bases, with 8 bases lying between them. The CDR3 has 12 amino acids. Looked up from germline, CDR1 is MNHEY and CDR2 is SVGAGI. The CDR3 DNA reads TGTGCCAGCAGTTATAATAGAGATGGCTACACCTTC. This gives the protein CASSYNRDGYTF.

This sequence joins TRBV7-9 and TRBJ2-1; perhaps TRBD2 as D (5 bases). CDR3 length: 12 amino acids. Trimming took off 2 bases at V and 15 bases at J, with 14 bases between the two ends. The germline CDR1 and CDR2 sequences are SEHNR and FQNEAQ (reference sequence). In DNA, the CDR3 is TGTGCCAGCAGCTTATCTGAGGGAATGCGGTTCTTC. Translated: CASSLSEGMRFF.

The gene calls are TRBV6-2 or TRBV6-3 and TRBJ1-1, with 7 bases lining up with TRBD1. Germline V gives CDR1 MNHEY, CDR2 SVGEGT. This CDR3 is built from 13 residues. The ends lost 5 bases at V and 6 bases at J; junction bases unmatched: 6. This CDR3 reads CASSRRQGAEAFF. The CDR3 bases are TGTGCCAGCAGTCGCCGACAGGGCGCTGAAGCTTTCTTT.

The chain combines TRBV27 with TRBJ1-6, with unresolved D. From germline, CDR1 is MNHEY and CDR2 SMNVEV (reference sequence). This CDR3 is built from 17 residues. The germline V and J ends were trimmed by 1 base and 7 bases, with 17 bases remaining between them. CDR3 residues: CASSLWVAKIGNSPLHF. CDR3 bases: TGTGCCAGCAGTTTATGGGTGGCAAAGATCGGGAATTCACCCCTCCACTTT.

The chain is built from TRBV5-4 and TRBJ1-1, with D possibly TRBD1 on 5 matching bases. Germline CDR1 reads SGHNT; CDR2 reads YYREEE (reference sequence). The CDR3 contains 16 residues. V was shortened by 0 bases and J by 3 bases, with 15 bases between the two germline ends. The CDR3 DNA reads as TGTGCCAGCAGCTTGGGACCCGGGGGGAGGGACACTGAAGCTTTCTTT. This sequence encodes CASSLGPGGRDTEAFF.

This chain links TRBV5-5 with TRBJ1-2; D possibly corresponds to TRBD1 (5 bases). Germline values: CDR1 SGHKS, CDR2 YYEKEE (reference sequence). The CDR3 has 14 amino acids. The V end was cut by 4 bases, the J end by 0 bases, with 10 bases between. CDR3 bases: TGTGCCAGCAGCCTGGGGGGAGCTAACTATGGCTACACCTTC. Its protein is CASSLGGANYGYTF.

The chain carries TRBV3-1 (or the pseudogene TRBV3-2) and TRBJ1-1; 11 positions match TRBD1. J gave up 4 bases and V 1 base, and 2 bases lay outside the gene matches. Germline V gene lookup returns CDR1 LGHDT and CDR2 YNNKEL (reference sequence). The CDR3 has 15 amino acids. The CDR3 sequence is CASSQADRGLTEAFF. CDR3 nucleotide sequence: TGTGCCAGCAGCCAAGCGGACAGGGGGCTCACTGAAGCTTTCTTT.

The chain combines TRBV30 with TRBJ1-5; TRBD1 matches 7 bases. Unmatched junction bases numbered 8, after V lost 2 bases and J lost 1 base. The CDR3 runs 16 residues. CDR1 is GTSNPN, CDR2 SVGIG, per germline (reference sequence). DNA of the CDR3: TGTGCCTGGAGTCCCGAGACAGGGAGGAGCAATCAGCCCCAGCATTTT. Translation: CAWSPETGRSNQPQHF.